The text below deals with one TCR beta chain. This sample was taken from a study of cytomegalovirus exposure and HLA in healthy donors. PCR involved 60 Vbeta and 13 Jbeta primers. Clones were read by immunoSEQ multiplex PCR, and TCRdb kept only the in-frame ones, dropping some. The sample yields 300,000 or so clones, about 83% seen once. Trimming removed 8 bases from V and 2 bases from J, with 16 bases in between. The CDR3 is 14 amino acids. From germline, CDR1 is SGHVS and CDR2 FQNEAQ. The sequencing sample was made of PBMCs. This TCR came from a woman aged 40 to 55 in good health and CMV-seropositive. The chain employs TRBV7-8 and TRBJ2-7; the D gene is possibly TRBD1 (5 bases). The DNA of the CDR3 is TGTGCCAGCTATGGGGCGTCAAATCCCTACGAGCAGTACTTC. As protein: CASYGASNPYEQYF.